The 5 T cell receptor beta chains in this list originate from one sample, sequenced in a study of CD8 T cells in Susac syndrome. Random hexamers served to reverse transcribe roughly 0.45 to 1 ug RNA. Each CDR3 protein is one row after TCRdb ran MiXCR on the immunoSEQ multiplex PCR reads. The table lists 150,000 to 200,000 distinct CDR3 sequences, 93% of them singletons. Specimen: CD4+ T cells from PBMCs. The receptor set was obtained from a human donor in good health.

The chain is built from TRBV7-9 and TRBJ1-2; unclear D gene. Germline V CDR1 and CDR2: SEHNR, FQNEAQ (reference sequence). The ends were cut back, 0 bases at V and 0 bases at J, with 5 bases in the middle. The CDR3 consists of 14 residues. The CDR3 region is CASSLASANYGYTF. CDR3 bases: TGTGCCAGCAGCTTAGCGTCAGCTAACTATGGCTACACCTTC.

This clonotype was detected once. The V and J genes are TRBV27 and TRBJ1-1; D gene ambiguous. Germline CDR1 and CDR2: MNHEY and SMNVEV (reference sequence). This CDR3 has 12 residues. V shed 6 bases and J shed 4 bases, with 9 bases lying between them. DNA for the CDR3: TGTGCCAGCAGCCCTCGGGTCACTGAAGCTTTCTTT. Translated: CASSPRVTEAFF.

This chain joins TRBV12-3 or TRBV12-4 and TRBJ2-3; tentatively, D is TRBD2 (6 bases). Trimming removed 6 bases at V and 8 bases at J, with 12 bases between. The CDR3 is 12 residues long. The CDR3 DNA reads TGTGCCAGCAGAGGTAGCGGTGGTACGCAGTATTTT. This sequence encodes CASRGSGGTQYF.

V is TRBV20-1 and J is TRBJ2-7, with a tentative D call TRBD2 (6 bases). Per the germline V gene, CDR1 is DFQATT and CDR2 is SNEGSKA (reference sequence). Trimming pared 5 bases from V and 0 bases from J, leaving 11 bases between. The CDR3 runs to 13 residues. DNA for the CDR3: TGCAGTGCTCCGGGACTGTCCTCCTACGAGCAGTACTTC. This codes for CSAPGLSSYEQYF.

This chain connects TRBV6-1 to TRBJ1-5; D unclear. The CDR3 covers 15 residues. The germline V gene encodes CDR1 MNHNS and CDR2 SASEGT. The V gene lost 2 bases and the J gene lost 0 bases, with 8 bases spanning the gap. The CDR3 DNA follows: TGTGCCAGCAGTGAATCGGGGTATAGCAATCAGCCCCAGCATTTT. This translates into CASSESGYSNQPQHF.